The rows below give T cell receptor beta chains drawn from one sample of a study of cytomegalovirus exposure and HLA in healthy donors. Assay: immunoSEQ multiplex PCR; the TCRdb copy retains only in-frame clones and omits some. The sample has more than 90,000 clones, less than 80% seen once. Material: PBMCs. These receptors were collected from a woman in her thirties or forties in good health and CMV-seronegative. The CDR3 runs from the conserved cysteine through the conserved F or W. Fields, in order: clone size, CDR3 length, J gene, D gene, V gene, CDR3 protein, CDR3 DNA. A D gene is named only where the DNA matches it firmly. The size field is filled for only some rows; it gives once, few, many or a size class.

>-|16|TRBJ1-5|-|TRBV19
CASSQRHHLSNQPQHF
TGTGCCAGTAGTCAAAGACATCACCTTAGCAATCAGCCCCAGCATTTT
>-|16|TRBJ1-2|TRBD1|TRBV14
CASSQGQGLLNYGYTF
TGTGCCAGCAGCCAGGGACAGGGGCTCCTTAACTATGGCTACACCTTC
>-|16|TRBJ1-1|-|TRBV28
CASSLGLAVRITEAFF
TGTGCCAGCAGTTTAGGCCTCGCCGTAAGAATCACTGAAGCTTTCTTT
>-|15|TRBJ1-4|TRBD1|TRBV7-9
CASSFRTGPYEKLFF
TGTGCCAGCAGCTTCCGGACAGGGCCATATGAAAAACTGTTTTTT
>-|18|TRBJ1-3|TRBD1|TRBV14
CASSQEETGLGSGNTIYF
TGTGCCAGCAGCCAAGAAGAGACAGGGTTGGGCTCTGGAAACACCATATATTTT
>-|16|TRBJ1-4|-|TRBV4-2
CASSQDWAGANEKLFF
TGTGCCAGCAGCCAAGATTGGGCAGGGGCAAATGAAAAACTGTTTTTT
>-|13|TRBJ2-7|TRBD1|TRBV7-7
CASSSVTGGEQYF
TGTGCCAGCAGCTCTGTAACAGGGGGCGAGCAGTACTTC
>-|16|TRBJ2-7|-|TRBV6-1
CASSEAPGAASYEQYF
TGTGCCAGCAGTGAAGCTCCAGGGGCCGCCTCCTACGAGCAGTACTTC
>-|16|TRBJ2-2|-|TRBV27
CASSLSRQRSTGELFF
TGTGCCAGCAGTTTATCACGTCAACGCAGTACCGGGGAGCTGTTTTTT
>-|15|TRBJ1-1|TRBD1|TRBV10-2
CASRGQGARQHEAFF
TGCGCCAGCCGAGGACAGGGGGCGCGTCAACACGAAGCTTTCTTT
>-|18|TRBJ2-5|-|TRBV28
CASSITLPPNLRGETQYF
TGTGCCAGCAGTATAACCCTACCTCCGAACCTAAGGGGAGAGACCCAGTACTTC
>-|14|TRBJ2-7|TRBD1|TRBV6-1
CASSDQTGNYEQYF
TGTGCCAGCAGTGACCAGACAGGGAACTACGAGCAGTACTTC
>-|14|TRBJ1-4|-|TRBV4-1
CASGGGKANEKLFF
TGCGCCAGCGGAGGAGGGAAGGCTAATGAAAAACTGTTTTTT
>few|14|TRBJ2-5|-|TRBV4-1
CASSQDRAEETQYF
TGCGCCAGCAGCCAAGATCGAGCGGAAGAGACCCAGTACTTC
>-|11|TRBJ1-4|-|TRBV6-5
CASKLNEKLFF
TGTGCCAGCAAACTTAATGAAAAACTGTTTTTT
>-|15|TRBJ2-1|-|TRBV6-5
CASSLASSPYNEQFF
TGTGCCAGCAGTTTAGCCTCTTCCCCCTACAATGAGCAGTTCTTC